This T cell receptor beta chain was sequenced in a study of blood T cell repertoires in COVID-19. Study in general: Nucleic acid was either cDNA or gDNA, and it came from T cells, B-cell-depleted T cells, or PBMCs.

The CDR3 is 17 amino acids. Germline CDR1 is SGHVS and CDR2 is FQNEAQ. V lost 8 bases, J lost 6 bases, and 23 bases lay in between. Authors' methods: By means of reference gene primer amplification, nucleated cell counts were estimated. Some clones are missing from TCRdb's copy, which holds only in-frame ones; the method was immunoSEQ multiplex PCR. D and trimming were read from the DNA, whereas the V and J calls and clone size are those reported in that table. The table includes around 370,000 clones, almost 90% detected once. Sequenced input: peripheral blood. The receptor was derived from a woman in her seventies with COVID-19, enrolled during active disease. This chain joins TRBV7-8 and TRBJ1-6; D is undetermined. This CDR3 reads CASQVGQRGFLNSPLHF. CDR3 sequence (DNA): TGTGCCAGCCAAGTGGGTCAGCGGGGATTCCTTAATTCACCCCTCCACTTT.